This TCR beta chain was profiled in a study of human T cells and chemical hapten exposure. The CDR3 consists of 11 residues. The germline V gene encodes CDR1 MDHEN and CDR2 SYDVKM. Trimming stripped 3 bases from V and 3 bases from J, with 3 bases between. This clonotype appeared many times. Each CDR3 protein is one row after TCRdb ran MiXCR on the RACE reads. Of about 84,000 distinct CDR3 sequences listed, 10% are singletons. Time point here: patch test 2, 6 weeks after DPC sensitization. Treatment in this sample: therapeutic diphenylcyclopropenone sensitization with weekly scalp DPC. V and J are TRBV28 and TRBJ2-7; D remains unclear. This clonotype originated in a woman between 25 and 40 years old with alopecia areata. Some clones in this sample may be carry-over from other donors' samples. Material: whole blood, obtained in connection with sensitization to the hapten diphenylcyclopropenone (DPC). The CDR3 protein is CASSFSYEQYF. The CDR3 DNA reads TGTGCCAGCAGTTTCAGCTACGAGCAGTACTTC.